Included here is one T cell receptor beta chain sequence, with context. The junction departs from germline at one end; a sequencing error may be responsible. These data are taken from a study of metastatic and nonmetastatic thyroid tumors. At the level of the study: Malignant thyroid and benign thyroid patients provided blood and tumor or nodule tissue whose repertoires were compared.

The CDR3 extends over 17 amino acids. CDR1 MGHRA and CDR2 YSYEKL come from the germline V gene. In the original processing: Between-group CDR3 differences, defined by clinicopathological status, yielded a distant-metastasis classifier for papillary thyroid cancer. TCRdb re-processed the PCR reads through MiXCR. TCRdb, rather than the study authors, made the V and J calls. The table lists over 5,500 clones, about a third of them singletons. None of the patients had undergone any treatment ahead of thyroid surgery. The sample comprised adjacent normal tissue. The TCR sequence derives from a female donor with papillary thyroid cancer or a benign thyroid nodule (not recorded which). Some clones in this sample may be carry-over from other donors' samples. The chain is built from TRBV4-1 and TRBJ2-6; tentative D call: TRBD1 (5 bases). The CDR3: CASSQAASIAGANVLTF. The CDR3 DNA reads as TGCGCCAGCAGCCAAGCGGCATCAATTGCTGGGGCCAACGTCCTGACTTTT.